These 8 T cell receptor beta chains were all obtained from the same sample, sequenced in a study of T-cell reconstitution after alpha-beta-depleted transplantation in children. Construction of the TCRbeta library involved unique molecular identifiers. TCRdb fed the PCR reads into MiXCR, producing one record per CDR3 protein. The repertoire includes 490,000 or so distinct CDR3 sequences, around an eighth of them detected once, and less than 6.5% sits in the top ten. The sample here was PBMCs from the stem cell graft donor, taken from the stem cell graft. These TCRs come from a human donor who donated a stem cell graft to a child with combined immunodeficiency.

This clonotype was seen only a few times. The rearrangement uses TRBV6-5 and TRBJ2-4; the D is unclear. The CDR3 is 16 residues long. CDR1 and CDR2 (germline): MNHEY, SVGAGI. V was trimmed by 2 bases and J by 0 bases, leaving 11 bases between them. The CDR3 sequence is CASSYNEALAKNIQYF. The CDR3 DNA is TGTGCCAGCAGTTACAATGAGGCCTTAGCCAAAAACATTCAGTACTTC.

Only a few counts were recorded for this clonotype. V is TRBV5-1 and J is TRBJ2-2; 9 nucleotides line up with TRBD1. The germline CDR1 and CDR2 sequences are SGHRS and YFSETQ. J was trimmed by 6 bases and V by 4 bases; bases with no gene match: 10. The CDR3 sequence is 16 residues long. CDR3 region: CASSPRPGTGSGELFF. CDR3 nucleotide sequence: TGCGCCAGCAGCCCACGTCCCGGGACAGGGTCCGGGGAGCTGTTTTTT.

The chain joins TRBV14 to TRBJ2-5; D gene ambiguous. Germline loops: CDR1 SGHDN, CDR2 FVKESK. Trimming shortened V by 2 bases and J by 1 base, and 8 bases separated the two germline ends. The CDR3 consists of 14 residues. As DNA, the CDR3 is TGTGCCAGCAGCCAAACAACCCTCCAAGAGACCCAGTACTTC. As protein: CASSQTTLQETQYF. The whole variable domain, remainder taken from reference TRBV14 and TRBJ2-5, is EAGVTQFPSHSVIEKGQTVTLRCDPISGHDNLYWYRRVMGKEIKFLLHFVKESKQDESGMPNNRFLAERTGGTYSTLKVQPAELEDSGVYFCASSQTTLQETQYFGPGTRLLVL.

The chain combines TRBV25-1 with TRBJ2-3; 9 bases match TRBD2. There are 17 residues in the CDR3. CDR1 is MGHDK and CDR2 is SYGVNS in the germline V gene. The V segment lost 3 bases and the J segment 0 bases; nucleotides outside the gene matches: 7. The CDR3 loop reads CASSDRAGGFSTDTQYF. CDR3 bases: TGTGCCAGCAGTGATCGAGCGGGGGGATTTAGCACAGATACGCAGTATTTT.

This clonotype was detected a few times. The chain employs TRBV7-3 and TRBJ2-3; no reliable D call. CDR1 is SGHTA, CDR2 FQGTGA, per germline. The length of the CDR3 is 13 residues. Trimming pared 1 base from V and 4 bases from J, leaving 6 bases between. The CDR3 sequence: CASSLNAADTQYF. The DNA of the CDR3 is TGTGCCAGCAGCTTAAACGCGGCAGATACGCAGTATTTT.

The chain has TRBV2 and TRBJ2-1, with 11 bases aligning to TRBD2. There are 15 residues in the CDR3. With V trimmed by 6 bases and J by 7 bases, 8 bases remained unmatched. Germline CDR1 and CDR2: SNHLY and FYNNEI. The DNA for the CDR3 is TGTGCCAGCAGGAAAACTAGCGGGAGTAGGAATGAGCAGTTCTTC. Translated: CASRKTSGSRNEQFF.

The chain recombines TRBV4-3 with TRBJ2-1; 7 positions match TRBD2. V shed 0 bases, J shed 8 bases, and the junction held 7 bases outside the gene matches. The CDR3 extends over 15 amino acids. Germline values: CDR1 LGHNA, CDR2 YSLEER. Here the CDR3 DNA reads TGCGCCAGCAGCCAAGAGGCGGGAGCGGTCGATGAGCAGTTCTTC. Translation: CASSQEAGAVDEQFF.

A word on this clonotype: A much larger clone differs from this one at a single base, so this may be a read error. This chain connects TRBV29-1 to TRBJ1-4; D unresolved. The CDR3 covers 13 residues. The ends were cut back, 6 bases at V and 3 bases at J, with 11 bases in the middle. The germline V gene encodes CDR1 SQVTM and CDR2 ANQGSEA. This CDR3 reads CSVCGRANEKLFF. CDR3 DNA: TGCAGCGTCTGCGGACGGGCTAATGAAAAACTGTTTTTT. Looking up the rest from reference TRBV29-1 and TRBJ1-4 gives the full variable domain: SAVISQKPSRDICQRGTSLTIQCQVDSQVTMMFWYRQQPGQSLTLIATANQGSEATYESGFVIDKFPISRPNLTFSTLTVSNMSPEDSSIYLCSVCGRANEKLFFGSGTQLSVL.